This TCR beta chain was sequenced during a study of T cell changes during pregnancy in multiple sclerosis. This clone has a single count. TCRdb keeps only in-frame clones here, not all; method: immunoSEQ multiplex PCR. The sample holds roughly 83,000 clones, 91% seen once. There are 15 residues in the CDR3. Per the germline V gene, CDR1 is SGDLS and CDR2 is YYNGEE. V lost 0 bases and J lost 0, with 7 bases in between. Sample: PBMCs, taken in the first trimester of pregnancy. The chain recombines TRBV9 with TRBJ2-4; D is uncertain. The TCR originated in a female donor in good health, serving as a control in a pregnancy study. Some clones in this sample may be carry-over from other donors' samples. CDR3 protein: CASSVGGLAKNIQYF. The DNA for the CDR3 is TGTGCCAGCAGCGTAGGTGGCCTAGCCAAAAACATTCAGTACTTC.